This T cell receptor beta chain appears in the sequencing data of a study of T cell clonality in common variable immunodeficiency. General study results and limits: Shared TCRbeta clones were fewer between CVID subjects than controls. CVID subjects had higher TCRbeta clonality than healthy controls, most marked in about a third.

Patients and controls were mostly of Caucasian heritage. This clone was seen repeatedly, ten times or more. No antigen is known for it. With the read ending 3 residues before the CDR3 end, the germline J gene is used to fill in that end. Trimming stripped 2 bases from V and 3 bases from J, with 7 bases between. Looked up from germline, CDR1 is MRHNA and CDR2 is SNTAGT. The CDR3 runs to 14 residues. CVID and control samples used equivalent genomic DNA input. Assay used: immunoSEQ multiplex PCR; TCRdb lists only in-frame clones, some missing. This sample has about 34,000 clones, each found more than once.

The receptor comes from a person aged 18 to 70 in good health. The gene calls are TRBV6-4 and TRBJ2-2; D not resolved. Sequenced input: peripheral blood mononuclear cells. CDR3 residues: CASSDSLDTGELFF. Partial CDR3 DNA: TGTGCCAGCAGTGACAGCCTCGACACCGGGGAG.